This entry features one T cell receptor beta chain sequence. Its antigen is as yet unknown. V gave up 2 bases and J gave up 3 bases; unmatched junction bases: 4. Per germline, CDR1 MNHEY and CDR2 SVGAGI. The CDR3 is 15 residues long. Here immunoSEQ multiplex PCR was the method, and the copy in TCRdb shows in-frame clones only, minus some. The repertoire holds 490,000 or so clones, approximately 80% seen once, with over 10% in the top ten. This sample is drawn from a study of shared clonotypes between healthy human individuals. Regarding the study as a whole: Deeper or shallower sequencing was expected to change how clonotypes are shared among donors.

In unsorted samples, genomic DNA was obtained using 94 million or so PBMCs. This sequence joins TRBV6-5 and TRBJ1-5; 7 bases line up with TRBD1. The TCR comes from a woman aged 40 to 49 in good health. Some clones in this sample may be carry-over from other donors' samples. Material: PBMCs. The CDR3 region has the DNA TGTGCCAGCAGTTACGCAGGGGGAAACAATCAGCCCCAGCATTTT. Its translation is CASSYAGGNNQPQHF.